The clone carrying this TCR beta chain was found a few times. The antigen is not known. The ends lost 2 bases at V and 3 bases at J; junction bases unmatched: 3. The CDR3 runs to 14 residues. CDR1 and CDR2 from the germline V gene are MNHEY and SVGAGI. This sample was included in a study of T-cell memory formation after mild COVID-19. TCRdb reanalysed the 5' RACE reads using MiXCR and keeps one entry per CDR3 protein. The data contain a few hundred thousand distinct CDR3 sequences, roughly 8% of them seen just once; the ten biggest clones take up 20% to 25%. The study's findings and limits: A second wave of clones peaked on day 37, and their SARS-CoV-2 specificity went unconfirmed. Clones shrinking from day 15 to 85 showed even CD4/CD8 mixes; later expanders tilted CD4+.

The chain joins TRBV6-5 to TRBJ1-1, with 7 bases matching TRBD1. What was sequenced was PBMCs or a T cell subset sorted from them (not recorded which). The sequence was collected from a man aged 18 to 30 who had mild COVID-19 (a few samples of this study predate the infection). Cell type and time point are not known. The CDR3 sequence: CASSYTGQDTEAFF. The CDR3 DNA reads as TGTGCCAGCAGTTACACCGGACAGGACACTGAAGCTTTCTTT.